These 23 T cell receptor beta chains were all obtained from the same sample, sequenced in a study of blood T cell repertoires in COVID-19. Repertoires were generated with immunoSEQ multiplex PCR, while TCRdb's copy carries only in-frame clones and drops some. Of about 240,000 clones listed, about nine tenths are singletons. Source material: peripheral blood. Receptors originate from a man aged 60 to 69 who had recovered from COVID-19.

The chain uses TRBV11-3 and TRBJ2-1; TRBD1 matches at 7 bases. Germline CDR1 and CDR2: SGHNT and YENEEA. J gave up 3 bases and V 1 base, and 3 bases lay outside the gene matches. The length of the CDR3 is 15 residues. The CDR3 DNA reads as TGTGCCAGCAGCTTAGGGGCAGGGGGCTACAATGAGCAGTTCTTC. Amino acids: CASSLGAGGYNEQFF. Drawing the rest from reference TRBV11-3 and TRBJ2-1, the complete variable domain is EAGVVQSPRYKIIEKKQPVAFWCNPISGHNTLYWYLQNLGQGPELLIRYENEEAVDDSQLPKDRFSAERLKGVDSTLKIQPAELGDSAVYLCASSLGAGGYNEQFFGPGTRLTVL.

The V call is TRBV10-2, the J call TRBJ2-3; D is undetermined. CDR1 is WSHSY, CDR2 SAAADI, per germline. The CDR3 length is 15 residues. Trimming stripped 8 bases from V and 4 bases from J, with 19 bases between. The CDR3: CASHSPGEVADTQYF. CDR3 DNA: TGCGCCAGCCATAGTCCGGGTGAGGTGGCAGATACGCAGTATTTT.

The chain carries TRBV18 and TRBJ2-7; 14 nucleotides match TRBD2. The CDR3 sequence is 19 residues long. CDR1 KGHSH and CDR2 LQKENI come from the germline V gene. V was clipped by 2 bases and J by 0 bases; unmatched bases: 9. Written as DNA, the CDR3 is TGTGCCAGCTCACCATATTCCCGGACTAGCGGGAGGAGCTCCTACGAGCAGTACTTC. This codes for CASSPYSRTSGRSSYEQYF.

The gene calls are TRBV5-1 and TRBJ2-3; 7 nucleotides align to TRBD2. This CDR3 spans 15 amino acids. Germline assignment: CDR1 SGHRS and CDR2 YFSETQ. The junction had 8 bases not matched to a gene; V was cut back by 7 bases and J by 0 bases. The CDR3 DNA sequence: TGCGCCAGCTATCCGGGACTAACTAGCACAGATACGCAGTATTTT. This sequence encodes CASYPGLTSTDTQYF.

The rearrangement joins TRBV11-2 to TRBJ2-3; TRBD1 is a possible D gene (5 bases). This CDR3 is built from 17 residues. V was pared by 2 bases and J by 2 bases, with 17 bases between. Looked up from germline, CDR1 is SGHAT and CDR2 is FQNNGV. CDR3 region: CASSLLGAVGHTDTQYF. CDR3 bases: TGTGCCAGCAGCTTACTAGGGGCGGTTGGGCACACAGATACGCAGTATTTT.

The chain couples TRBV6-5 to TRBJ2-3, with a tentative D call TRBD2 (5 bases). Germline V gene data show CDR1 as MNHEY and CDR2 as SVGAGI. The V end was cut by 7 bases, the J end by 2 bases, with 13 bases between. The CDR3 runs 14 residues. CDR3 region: CASTPARDTDTQYF. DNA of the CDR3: TGTGCCAGCACCCCCGCCCGGGACACAGATACGCAGTATTTT.

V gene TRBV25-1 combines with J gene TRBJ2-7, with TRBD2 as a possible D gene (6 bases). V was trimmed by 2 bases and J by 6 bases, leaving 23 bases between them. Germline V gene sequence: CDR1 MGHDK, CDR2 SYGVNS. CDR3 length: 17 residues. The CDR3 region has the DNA TGTGCCAGCAGTGAAAAAAGTTATTATGGGGGGAAGAGCGAGCAGTACTTC. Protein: CASSEKSYYGGKSEQYF.

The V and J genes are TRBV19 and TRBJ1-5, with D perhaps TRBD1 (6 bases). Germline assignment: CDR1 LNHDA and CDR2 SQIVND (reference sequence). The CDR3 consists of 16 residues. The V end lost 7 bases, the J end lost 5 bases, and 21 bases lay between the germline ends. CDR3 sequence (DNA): TGTGCCAGTAACAACCTCCGGTGGGGGCCCGATCAGCCCCAGCATTTT. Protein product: CASNNLRWGPDQPQHF.

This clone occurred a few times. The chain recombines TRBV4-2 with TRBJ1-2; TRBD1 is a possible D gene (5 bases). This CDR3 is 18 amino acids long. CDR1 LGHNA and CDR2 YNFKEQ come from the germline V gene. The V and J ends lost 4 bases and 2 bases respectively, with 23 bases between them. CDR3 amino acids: CASSLEPSGHPYNYGYTF. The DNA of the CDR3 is TGTGCCAGCAGCCTCGAACCCTCTGGACACCCGTACAACTATGGCTACACCTTC.

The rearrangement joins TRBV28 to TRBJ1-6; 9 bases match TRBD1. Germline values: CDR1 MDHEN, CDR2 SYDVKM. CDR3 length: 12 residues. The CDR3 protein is CATGTGSSPLHF. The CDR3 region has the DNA TGTGCTACCGGGACAGGGTCCTCACCCCTCCACTTT. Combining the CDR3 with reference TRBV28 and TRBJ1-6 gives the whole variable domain DVKVTQSSRYLVKRTGEKVFLECVQDMDHENMFWYRQDPGLGLRLIYFSYDVKMKEKGDIPEGYSVSREKKERFSLILESASTNQTSMYLCATGTGSSPLHFGNGTRLTVT.

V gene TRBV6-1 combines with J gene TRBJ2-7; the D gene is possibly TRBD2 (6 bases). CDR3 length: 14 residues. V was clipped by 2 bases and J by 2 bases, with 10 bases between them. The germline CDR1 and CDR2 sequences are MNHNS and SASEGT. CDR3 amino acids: CASSESGLTYEQYF. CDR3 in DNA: TGTGCCAGCAGTGAAAGCGGGCTTACCTACGAGCAGTACTTC.

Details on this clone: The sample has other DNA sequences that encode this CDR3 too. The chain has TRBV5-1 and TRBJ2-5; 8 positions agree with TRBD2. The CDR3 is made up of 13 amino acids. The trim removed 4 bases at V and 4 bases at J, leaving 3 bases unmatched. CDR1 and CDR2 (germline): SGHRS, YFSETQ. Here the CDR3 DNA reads TGCGCCAGCAGCGGAACTAGCGGAGAGACCCAGTACTTC. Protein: CASSGTSGETQYF.

The DNA for the CDR3 is TGTGCCAGCAGCCGACTAGCGGGGAGCACAGATACGCAGTATTTT. The encoded protein is CASSRLAGSTDTQYF. The V gene is TRBV7-8, the J gene TRBJ2-3, with 11 bases that match TRBD2. Germline V gene sequence: CDR1 SGHVS, CDR2 FQNEAQ. The V segment lost 5 bases and the J segment 0 bases; nucleotides outside the gene matches: 1. The CDR3 has 15 amino acids.

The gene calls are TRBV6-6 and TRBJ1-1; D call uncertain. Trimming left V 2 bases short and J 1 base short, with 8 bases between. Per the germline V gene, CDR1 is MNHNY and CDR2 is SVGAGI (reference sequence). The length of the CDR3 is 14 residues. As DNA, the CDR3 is TGTGCCAGCAGTTACCGGGGTGCGAACACTGAAGCTTTCTTT. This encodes CASSYRGANTEAFF.

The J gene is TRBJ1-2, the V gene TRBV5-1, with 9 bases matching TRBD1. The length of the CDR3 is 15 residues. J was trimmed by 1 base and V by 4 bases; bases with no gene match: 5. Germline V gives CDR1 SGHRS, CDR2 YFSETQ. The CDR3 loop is CASSPDRGFNYGYTF. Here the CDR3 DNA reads TGCGCCAGCAGCCCGGACAGGGGCTTTAACTATGGCTACACCTTC.

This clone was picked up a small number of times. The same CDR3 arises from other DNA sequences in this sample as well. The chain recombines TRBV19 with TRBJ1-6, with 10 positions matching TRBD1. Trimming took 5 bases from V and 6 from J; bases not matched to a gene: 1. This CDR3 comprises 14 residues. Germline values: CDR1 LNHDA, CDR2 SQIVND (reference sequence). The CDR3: CASSRDRGNSPLHF. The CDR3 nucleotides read TGTGCCAGTAGTCGGGACAGGGGTAATTCACCCCTCCACTTT.

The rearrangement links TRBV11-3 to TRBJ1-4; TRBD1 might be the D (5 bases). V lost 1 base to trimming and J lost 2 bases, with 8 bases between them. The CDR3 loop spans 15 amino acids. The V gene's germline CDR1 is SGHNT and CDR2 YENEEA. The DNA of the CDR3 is TGTGCCAGCAGCTTAGGCGGGGCGACTAATGAAAAACTGTTTTTT. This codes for CASSLGGATNEKLFF.

DNA for the CDR3: TGTGCCAGCAGTTACCGGGGGATTGTCCACGAGCAGTACTTC. This translates into CASSYRGIVHEQYF. The V gene is TRBV6-6, the J gene TRBJ2-7, with a weak D call TRBD2 (6 bases). Per germline, CDR1 MNHNY and CDR2 SVGAGI (reference sequence). The V gene lost 2 bases and the J gene lost 5 bases, with 13 bases spanning the gap. This CDR3 contains 14 residues.

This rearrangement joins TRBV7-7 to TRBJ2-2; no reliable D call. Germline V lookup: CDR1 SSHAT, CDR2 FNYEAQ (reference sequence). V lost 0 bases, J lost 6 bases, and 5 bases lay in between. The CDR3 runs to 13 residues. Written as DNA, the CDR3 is TGTGCCAGCAGCTTAGCCCCATCCGGGGAGCTGTTTTTT. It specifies CASSLAPSGELFF.

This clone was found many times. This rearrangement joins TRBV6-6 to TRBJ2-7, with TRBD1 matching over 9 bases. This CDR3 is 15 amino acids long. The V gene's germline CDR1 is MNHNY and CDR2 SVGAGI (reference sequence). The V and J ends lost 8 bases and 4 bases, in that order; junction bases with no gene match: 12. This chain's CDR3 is CASDPGTGRGYEQYF. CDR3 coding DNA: TGTGCCAGCGATCCAGGGACAGGGAGGGGGTACGAGCAGTACTTC.

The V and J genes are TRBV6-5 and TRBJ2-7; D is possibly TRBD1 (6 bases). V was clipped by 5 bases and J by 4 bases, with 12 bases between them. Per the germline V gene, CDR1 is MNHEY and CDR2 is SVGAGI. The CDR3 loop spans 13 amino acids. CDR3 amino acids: CASSRLQGYEQYV. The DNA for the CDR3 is TGTGCCAGCAGTCGTTTACAGGGTTACGAGCAGTACGTC.

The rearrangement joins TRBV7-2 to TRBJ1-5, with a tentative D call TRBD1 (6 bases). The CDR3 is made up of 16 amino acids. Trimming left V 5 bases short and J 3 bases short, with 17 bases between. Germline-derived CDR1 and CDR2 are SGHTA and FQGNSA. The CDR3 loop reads CASSHSRGISNQPQHF. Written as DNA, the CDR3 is TGTGCCAGCAGCCACTCCAGGGGAATCTCCAATCAGCCCCAGCATTTT.

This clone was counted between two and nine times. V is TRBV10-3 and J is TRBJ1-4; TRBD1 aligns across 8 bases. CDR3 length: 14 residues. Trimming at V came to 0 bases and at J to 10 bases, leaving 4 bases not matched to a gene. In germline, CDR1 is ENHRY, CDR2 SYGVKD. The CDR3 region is CAISESTGVGKLFF. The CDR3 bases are TGTGCCATCAGTGAGTCGACAGGGGTAGGAAAACTGTTTTTT.